This T cell receptor beta chain was sequenced during a study of vaccination and CD4 T cells after COVID-19. For the study at large: The stimulus for the cells was overlapping spike peptides derived from SARS-CoV-2, HCoV-NL63, HCoV-OC43 and HCoV-229E.

The sample holds a few counts of this clonotype. Its specificity is not known. V shed 6 bases, J shed 6 bases, and the junction held 6 bases outside the gene matches. Germline V gene lookup returns CDR1 MNHNS and CDR2 SASEGT. This CDR3 contains 13 residues. The Oncomine TCR Beta short-read assay was applied to DNA of cultured CD4+ T cells. TCRdb reprocessed the PCR reads with MiXCR, giving one entry per CDR3 protein. The repertoire includes approximately 18,000 distinct CDR3 sequences, less than 60% of them detected once, and around 20% sits in the top ten. The time point: late sampling 161 to 241 days after vaccination in a few convalescent patients. Described treatment: approximately 9-day PBMC culture with coronavirus spike peptide pools or control peptides (ViraFEST assay). The cultures had half their medium swapped for fresh IL-2 medium on days 3 and 7. The authors isolated CD4+ T cells by negative selection after less than 12 days of culture.

The J gene is TRBJ2-7, the V gene TRBV6-1; 9 bases align to TRBD1. The TCR was taken from a human donor who had recovered from COVID-19. The sample consisted of CD4+ T cells from blood, cultured in vitro, taken about 7 months after SARS-CoV-2 vaccination. In DNA, the CDR3 is TGTGCCAGCAGAGGGGACAGGGCTGCCGAGCAGTACTTC. Translation gives CASRGDRAAEQYF.